This T cell receptor beta chain was captured in a study of blood T cell repertoires in COVID-19. Seattle patients were enrolled while actively infected and followed longitudinally. Authors' analysis steps: It was from reference gene primer amplification that nucleated cell counts were estimated. Method: immunoSEQ multiplex PCR; TCRdb's copy keeps in-frame clones and lacks some. V and J calls and clone size are given by that table; D and trimming were obtained from the DNA. The table records about 250,000 clones, roughly 88% of them present only once. The ends were cut back, 2 bases at V and 8 bases at J, with 12 bases in the middle. Germline CDR1 and CDR2: ENHRY and SYGVKD. CDR3 size: 14 residues.

The chain employs TRBV10-3 and TRBJ2-2, with D possibly matching TRBD1 (6 bases). The sample taken for sequencing was peripheral blood. This TCR was recovered from an elderly woman with COVID-19, enrolled during active disease. The CDR3, as DNA: TGTGCCATCAGTGAGAGCAGGGGTAATGGGGAGCTGTTTTTT. Its translation: CAISESRGNGELFF.